The clone carrying this T cell receptor beta chain was seen a single time. Its antigen is still unknown. The PCR used 60 Vbeta and 13 Jbeta primers. TCRdb keeps only in-frame clones here, not all; method: immunoSEQ multiplex PCR. The sample records 200,000 to 250,000 clones, approximately 80% being singletons. The length of the CDR3 is 13 residues. The J segment lost 6 bases and the V segment lost 2 bases, leaving 3 bases of the junction unmatched. CDR1 and CDR2 from the germline V gene are MGHRA and YSYEKL. At sampling all donors were nominally healthy, likely with unrecorded immune exposures. These data are taken from a study of cytomegalovirus exposure and HLA in healthy donors. Regarding the study as a whole: In a later analysis, productive TCRs from donors in an Asian-associated ancestry cluster reportedly carried fewer N-insertions than the cohort mean. TCR beta chains numbering more than 150 were designated cytomegalovirus-associated. HLA alleles were associated with fewer than 20,000 TCR beta sequences in a later analysis at 0.05 false discovery rate.

This TCR was sampled from a boy between 2 and 10 years old in good health and CMV-seronegative. Sequencing was performed on PBMCs. J is TRBJ2-7 and V is TRBV4-1, with 8 bases that match TRBD2. CDR3 loop: CASSQLGLGEQYF. The CDR3 bases are TGCGCCAGCAGCCAACTGGGACTAGGCGAGCAGTACTTC.